The rows below give T cell receptor beta chains drawn from one sample of a study of blood T cell repertoires in COVID-19. The data were produced by immunoSEQ multiplex PCR, yet TCRdb's version contains in-frame clones alone and is incomplete. This table holds 200,000 or so clones, 70% to 90% found once. The source material was peripheral blood. The receptors stem from a woman aged 80 or over with acute or convalescent COVID-19. The CDR3 runs from the conserved cysteine through the conserved F or W. The order of the fields is D gene, clone size, J gene, V gene, CDR3 protein, CDR3 DNA. A D gene is named only where the DNA matches it firmly. Clone size is given for some rows only: seen once, a few or many times, or a class if the clone is expanded.

D: .
size: .
J: TRBJ2-2
V: TRBV6-6
CDR3: CASGTSDTGELFF
DNA: TGTGCCAGTGGCACATCCGACACCGGGGAGCTGTTTTTT

D: .
size: .
J: TRBJ1-5
V: TRBV19
CDR3: CASSIEGGRAYGSQHF
DNA: TGTGCCAGTAGTATAGAGGGGGGGAGGGCATACGGGTCCCAGCATTTT

D: TRBD1
size: .
J: TRBJ1-2
V: TRBV9
CDR3: CASSVDRGLGDGYTF
DNA: TGTGCCAGCAGCGTAGATAGGGGGCTGGGGGATGGCTACACCTTC

D: TRBD2
size: few
J: TRBJ2-1
V: TRBV6-2/TRBV6-3
CDR3: CASSYSPSGRVQFF
DNA: TGTGCCAGCAGTTACTCGCCTAGCGGGAGAGTGCAGTTCTTC

D: .
size: many
J: TRBJ1-1
V: TRBV7-8
CDR3: CASSLDGTPKGGTEAFF
DNA: TGTGCCAGCAGCTTAGATGGGACACCTAAGGGTGGCACTGAAGCTTTCTTT

D: .
size: .
J: TRBJ2-7
V: TRBV5-8
CDR3: CASPEGPQTSEQYF
DNA: TGTGCCAGCCCCGAGGGCCCTCAGACGTCCGAGCAGTACTTC

D: TRBD2
size: .
J: TRBJ2-1
V: TRBV2
CDR3: CASSSTSGISYNEQFF
DNA: TGTGCCAGCAGTTCAACTAGCGGTATATCCTACAATGAGCAGTTCTTC

D: TRBD1
size: .
J: TRBJ1-2
V: TRBV5-1
CDR3: CASSVGTGAYTF
DNA: TGCGCCAGCAGCGTCGGGACAGGGGCCTACACCTTC

D: .
size: few
J: TRBJ2-1
V: TRBV10-1
CDR3: CASSLIQGGEQFF
DNA: TGCGCCAGCAGTCTGATACAGGGCGGTGAGCAGTTCTTC

D: .
size: .
J: TRBJ2-3
V: TRBV18
CDR3: CASSPGEGAQYF
DNA: TGTGCCAGCTCACCGGGAGAGGGTGCGCAGTATTTT

D: TRBD2
size: few
J: TRBJ2-3
V: TRBV7-3
CDR3: CASSSDGLVDDTQYF
DNA: TGTGCCAGCAGCTCGGATGGACTAGTTGACGATACGCAGTATTTT

D: TRBD2
size: .
J: TRBJ2-2
V: TRBV14
CDR3: CASSPRTSGSGGELFF
DNA: TGTGCCAGCAGCCCACGGACTAGCGGGAGTGGCGGGGAGCTGTTTTTT

D: .
size: few
J: TRBJ1-1
V: TRBV18
CDR3: CASSRPGTTEAFF
DNA: TGTGCCAGCTCACGTCCGGGAACAACTGAAGCTTTCTTT

D: .
size: .
J: TRBJ1-1
V: TRBV12-3/TRBV12-4
CDR3: CASSSFRSRAFF
DNA: TGTGCCAGCAGTTCATTCCGGAGTAGGGCTTTCTTT

D: TRBD1
size: .
J: TRBJ1-2
V: TRBV7-2
CDR3: CASSRGTGEAGYTF
DNA: TGTGCCAGCAGCCGCGGGACAGGGGAAGCTGGCTACACCTTC

D: TRBD1
size: .
J: TRBJ1-1
V: TRBV9
CDR3: CASSVGPDRATEAFF
DNA: TGTGCCAGCAGCGTAGGGCCGGACAGGGCAACTGAAGCTTTCTTT

D: .
size: .
J: TRBJ1-1
V: TRBV3-1/TRBV3-2
CDR3: CASDSGGNVVTEAFF
DNA: TGTGCCAGCGACAGTGGCGGGAACGTGGTCACTGAAGCTTTCTTT

D: TRBD2
size: .
J: TRBJ2-3
V: TRBV30
CDR3: CAWSRLAGRTDTQYF
DNA: TGTGCCTGGAGTCGCCTAGCGGGGCGCACAGATACGCAGTATTTT

D: TRBD1
size: .
J: TRBJ1-5
V: TRBV5-4
CDR3: CASSSLQGAVVQPQHF
DNA: TGTGCCAGCAGCTCTCTACAGGGGGCGGTGGTTCAGCCCCAGCATTTT

D: .
size: once
J: TRBJ2-1
V: TRBV7-9
CDR3: CASSPRNDNEQFF
DNA: TGTGCCAGCAGCCCGCGAAACGACAATGAGCAGTTCTTC

D: .
size: .
J: TRBJ1-1
V: TRBV7-9
CDR3: CASSLDGTTTEAFF
DNA: TGTGCCAGCAGCTTAGACGGGACAACCACTGAAGCTTTCTTT

D: .
size: .
J: TRBJ2-1
V: TRBV9
CDR3: CASSVGGGENEQFF
DNA: TGTGCCAGCAGCGTAGGAGGGGGGGAGAATGAGCAGTTCTTC

D: TRBD2
size: once
J: TRBJ2-2
V: TRBV7-3
CDR3: CASSLTGLAGVTGELFF
DNA: TGTGCCAGCAGCTTAACTGGACTAGCGGGAGTAACCGGGGAGCTGTTTTTT

D: .
size: .
J: TRBJ1-3
V: TRBV28
CDR3: CASSQSLASGNTIYF
DNA: TGTGCCAGCAGTCAAAGTTTAGCGTCCGGCAACACCATATATTTT

D: .
size: .
J: TRBJ2-7
V: TRBV5-1
CDR3: CASSLALGRLSYEQYF
DNA: TGCGCCAGCAGCTTGGCCTTGGGCAGGTTAAGCTACGAGCAGTACTTC

D: TRBD1
size: .
J: TRBJ2-7
V: TRBV9
CDR3: CASSGRDRASYEQYF
DNA: TGTGCCAGCAGCGGCCGGGACAGGGCTTCCTACGAGCAGTACTTC

D: .
size: .
J: TRBJ1-4
V: TRBV16
CDR3: CASSFTRGGATNEKLFF
DNA: TGTGCCAGCAGCTTCACCAGGGGTGGGGCAACTAATGAAAAACTGTTTTTT